Shown below are 32 T cell receptor beta chains from a single sample sequenced in a study of cytomegalovirus exposure and HLA in healthy donors. 13 Jbeta primers and 60 Vbeta primers were used for the PCR. The assay was immunoSEQ multiplex PCR, and TCRdb's table has in-frame clones only and misses some. The sample carries about 89,000 clones, approximately 76% recorded once. Sequenced sample: PBMCs. Every receptor here comes from a male donor in good health and CMV-seronegative.

The chain links TRBV6-4 to TRBJ1-1; D gene uncertain. The length of the CDR3 is 13 residues. The germline V gene has CDR1 MRHNA and CDR2 SNTAGT. The germline V and J ends were trimmed by 3 bases and 5 bases, with 10 bases remaining between them. Here the CDR3 reads CASSEYGGTEAFF. The CDR3, as DNA: TGTGCCAGCAGTGAGTACGGAGGGACTGAAGCTTTCTTT.

The gene calls are TRBV4-3 and TRBJ1-1, with D hard to call. CDR3 length: 14 amino acids. V lost 1 base and J 0 bases, leaving 6 bases between the germline ends. Germline V lookup: CDR1 LGHNA, CDR2 YSLEER. This CDR3 reads CASSQAGLNTEAFF. In nucleotides, the CDR3 is TGCGCCAGCAGCCAAGCGGGTCTGAACACTGAAGCTTTCTTT.

The chain employs TRBV28 and TRBJ1-5; 8 bases line up with TRBD1. Germline CDR1 MDHEN, CDR2 SYDVKM. The CDR3 is 15 residues long. Trimming removed 4 bases from V and 6 bases from J; junction bases left unmatched: 8. CDR3: CASSYSRGLSQPQHF. Written as DNA, the CDR3 is TGTGCCAGCAGTTATTCCAGGGGGCTAAGTCAGCCCCAGCATTTT.

The genes are TRBV10-1 and TRBJ2-3; 8 bases line up with TRBD2. The trim removed 0 bases at V and 8 bases at J, leaving 7 bases unmatched. Germline V gene data show CDR1 as WNHNN and CDR2 as SYGVQD (reference sequence). This CDR3 spans 15 amino acids. The CDR3 nucleotides are TGCGCCAGCAGTGAGTCTAGCGGGAACTTCGTTACGCAGTATTTT. It yields the protein CASSESSGNFVTQYF.

This chain links TRBV11-2 with TRBJ1-1; 7 positions match TRBD1. V lost 5 bases and J lost 7; bases outside the gene matches: 13. From germline, CDR1 is SGHAT and CDR2 FQNNGV. CDR3 length equals 15 residues. CDR3 sequence reads: CASSLKPDRVHEAFF. The CDR3 DNA reads as TGTGCCAGCAGCCTGAAGCCCGACAGGGTACATGAAGCTTTCTTT. Complete variable domain (other parts from reference TRBV11-2 and TRBJ1-1): EAGVAQSPRYKIIEKRQSVAFWCNPISGHATLYWYQQILGQGPKLLIQFQNNGVVDDSQLPKDRFSAERLKGVDSTLKIQPAKLEDSAVYLCASSLKPDRVHEAFFGQGTRLTVV.

The chain couples TRBV28 to TRBJ2-7, with a possible D match to TRBD1 (5 bases). The V end lost 3 bases, the J end lost 0 bases, and 6 bases lay between the germline ends. CDR1 and CDR2 from the germline V gene are MDHEN and SYDVKM. This CDR3 is built from 13 residues. CDR3 in DNA: TGTGCCAGCAGTTTTGACAGCTCCTACGAGCAGTACTTC. It codes for CASSFDSSYEQYF.

V and J are TRBV19 and TRBJ2-1; TRBD2 matches at 10 bases. Looked up from germline, CDR1 is LNHDA and CDR2 is SQIVND (reference sequence). The CDR3 has 15 amino acids. The ends lost 4 bases at V and 8 bases at J; junction bases unmatched: 8. CDR3: CASSKESGRADEQFF. DNA of the CDR3: TGTGCCAGTAGTAAAGAAAGCGGGAGGGCCGATGAGCAGTTCTTC.

This chain joins TRBV4-3 and TRBJ2-7, with 14 positions matching TRBD2. CDR3 size: 16 residues. Trimming cost V 0 bases and J 4 bases; bases outside gene matches: 2. Germline V gene data show CDR1 as LGHNA and CDR2 as YSLEER. The CDR3 nucleotides are TGCGCCAGCAGCCAAGAGTGGACTAGCGGGAGGTACGAGCAGTACTTC. Encoded protein: CASSQEWTSGRYEQYF.

V usage is TRBV4-1 and J usage is TRBJ1-1, with D perhaps matching TRBD1 (5 bases). Germline loops: CDR1 MGHRA, CDR2 YSYEKL. Deletions cut 7 bases from V and 7 bases from J, with 16 bases between. There are 13 residues in the CDR3. In DNA, the CDR3 is TGCGCCAGCACTCTCAAACGGGGGGGTGAAGCTTTCTTT. Its protein is CASTLKRGGEAFF.

The gene calls are TRBV9 and TRBJ2-7, with 9 nucleotides matching TRBD2. Germline V CDR1 and CDR2: SGDLS, YYNGEE. The CDR3 sequence is 14 residues long. V gave up 3 bases and J gave up 2 bases; unmatched junction bases: 3. The CDR3 reads CASSEGLATYEQYF. The CDR3 region has the DNA TGTGCCAGCAGCGAGGGACTAGCTACCTACGAGCAGTACTTC.

This clone was observed a handful of times. At the DNA level, this CDR3 is encoded by other sequences in the same sample as well. V gene TRBV9 combines with J gene TRBJ1-6; 8 positions match TRBD1. Looked up from germline, CDR1 is SGDLS and CDR2 is YYNGEE. Trimming at V came to 3 bases and at J to 9 bases, leaving 5 bases not matched to a gene. This CDR3 contains 14 residues. For the CDR3, the DNA is TGTGCCAGCAGCGATGGGACAGGACGTTCACCCCTCCACTTT. The encoded protein is CASSDGTGRSPLHF.

CDR3 protein: CASSPGQHHGNTIYF. The DNA of the CDR3 is TGTGCCAGCAGCCCGGGACAGCATCATGGAAACACCATATATTTT. The chain joins TRBV14 to TRBJ1-3; 7 positions match TRBD1. With 4 bases clipped from V and 3 bases from J, the junction kept 6 bases outside the gene matches. This CDR3 is 15 amino acids long. CDR1 is SGHDN and CDR2 is FVKESK in the germline V gene.

V gene TRBV27 combines with J gene TRBJ2-3; TRBD1 is a possible D gene (5 bases). Germline assignment: CDR1 MNHEY and CDR2 SMNVEV (reference sequence). The CDR3 is made up of 17 amino acids. Trimming removed 4 bases at V and 5 bases at J, with 22 bases between. The CDR3: CASSYSRSSSGQDTQYF. CDR3 bases: TGTGCCAGCAGTTACAGTCGTTCTTCGTCAGGGCAAGATACGCAGTATTTT.

The CDR3 nucleotides are TGTGCCAGTAGTATGTGGGCCCGAACATCCGGGGCCAACGTCCTGACTTTC. It is translated as CASSMWARTSGANVLTF. V gene TRBV19 combines with J gene TRBJ2-6, with D unclear. Germline V CDR1 and CDR2: LNHDA, SQIVND (reference sequence). V was cut by 3 bases and J by 4 bases, with 16 bases left in between. The CDR3 runs to 17 residues.

The chain combines TRBV16 with TRBJ2-7, with TRBD1 identical over 9 bases. There are 15 residues in the CDR3. The J segment lost 4 bases and the V segment lost 0 bases, leaving 4 bases of the junction unmatched. CDR1 is KGHSY, CDR2 FQNENV, per germline. The CDR3, as DNA: TGTGCCAGCAGCCAATCCGGGACAGGGAGTTACGAGCAGTACTTC. Translated: CASSQSGTGSYEQYF.

The chain couples TRBV6-1 to TRBJ2-7; TRBD1 aligns across 7 bases. Trimming cost V 8 bases and J 1 base; bases outside gene matches: 11. The CDR3 consists of 15 residues. In germline, CDR1 is MNHNS, CDR2 SASEGT. The CDR3 DNA reads TGTGCCAGCGCGTCCGGGACAGCGGTTTCCTACGAGCAGTACTTC. It translates to CASASGTAVSYEQYF.

On this clone: The same CDR3 also results from other DNA sequences found in this sample. The chain employs TRBV18 and TRBJ2-3; 10 bases line up with TRBD1. Germline values: CDR1 KGHSH, CDR2 LQKENI. V shed 0 bases and J 5 bases; nucleotides not matched to a gene: 5. This CDR3 spans 16 amino acids. The CDR3 region is CASSPPRGQGQDTQYF. The CDR3 DNA sequence: TGTGCCAGCTCACCACCCCGGGGACAGGGGCAAGATACGCAGTATTTT.

The genes are TRBV6-5 and TRBJ2-2; TRBD2 might be the D (7 bases). The CDR3 extends over 15 amino acids. Trimming pared 7 bases from V and 2 bases from J, leaving 14 bases between. Germline V gene data show CDR1 as MNHEY and CDR2 as SVGAGI. In DNA, the CDR3 is TGTGCCAGCAAGGGGCGGGGGCCTAACACCGGGGAGCTGTTTTTT. Its protein is CASKGRGPNTGELFF.

This clone was observed a single time. The rearrangement joins TRBV28 to TRBJ2-7, with 8 nucleotides matching TRBD2. Unmatched junction bases numbered 4, after V lost 6 bases and J lost 0 bases. CDR1 and CDR2 from the germline V gene are MDHEN and SYDVKM. The CDR3 loop spans 14 amino acids. The CDR3 DNA follows: TGTGCCAGCAGACTAGCGGAGAGCTCCTACGAGCAGTACTTC. It encodes CASRLAESSYEQYF.

The V and J genes are TRBV5-4 and TRBJ1-2, with 7 bases lining up with TRBD1. Germline V CDR1 and CDR2: SGHNT, YYREEE (reference sequence). The CDR3 runs 14 residues. The ends lost 0 bases at V and 4 bases at J; junction bases unmatched: 3. In DNA form, the CDR3 reads TGTGCCAGCAGCTTGGCGGGACAGCCCTATGGCTACACCTTC. It encodes CASSLAGQPYGYTF.

The CDR3 DNA reads TGTGCCTGGAGCCTCAGACTCGGGAGTTATAGCAATCAGCCCCAGCATTTT. Protein sequence: CAWSLRLGSYSNQPQHF. V gene TRBV30 combines with J gene TRBJ1-5; no definite D call. Per the germline V gene, CDR1 is GTSNPN and CDR2 is SVGIG (reference sequence). The CDR3 is made up of 17 amino acids. Trimming took 3 bases from V and 0 from J, leaving 18 bases between them.

J is TRBJ1-1 and V is TRBV5-4; D is undetermined. CDR3 size: 11 residues. Germline assignment: CDR1 SGHNT and CDR2 YYREEE (reference sequence). Trimming removed 6 bases from V and 3 bases from J, with 6 bases in between. The CDR3 spells CASTADTEAFF. Written as DNA, the CDR3 is TGTGCCAGCACCGCGGACACTGAAGCTTTCTTT.

The gene calls are TRBV4-3 and TRBJ1-1; TRBD1 matches 8 bases. The CDR3 contains 18 residues. Per the germline V gene, CDR1 is LGHNA and CDR2 is YSLEER. The trim removed 1 base at V and 2 bases at J, leaving 12 bases unmatched. CDR3 DNA: TGCGCCAGCAGCCAAGCCCCGATCCCAGACAGGGGTAACACTGAAGCTTTCTTT. Translated: CASSQAPIPDRGNTEAFF.

This clone was seen a few times. This chain connects TRBV29-1 to TRBJ1-4; 8 bases fit TRBD1. V shed 6 bases and J 7 bases; nucleotides not matched to a gene: 7. The CDR3 length is 13 residues. The germline V gene encodes CDR1 SQVTM and CDR2 ANQGSEA. CDR3 residues: CSVADRVGEKLFF. The CDR3 nucleotides are TGCAGCGTGGCGGACAGGGTCGGTGAAAAACTGTTTTTT.

The rearrangement links TRBV27 to TRBJ2-1; TRBD2 might be the D (6 bases). V was pared by 6 bases and J by 9 bases, with 24 bases between. The CDR3 spans 16 residues. In germline, CDR1 is MNHEY, CDR2 SMNVEV (reference sequence). CDR3 amino acids: CASRSPLAYTRSEQFF. Here the CDR3 DNA reads TGTGCCAGCAGGAGCCCTCTAGCGTACACCCGGAGTGAGCAGTTCTTC.

The CDR3 DNA follows: TGTGCCACCAGCCCCCGGGGCTCTGGAAACACCATATATTTT. Translated: CATSPRGSGNTIYF. This rearrangement joins TRBV15 to TRBJ1-3, with no clear D. With 5 bases removed from V and 0 bases from J, the gap between germline ends came to 8 bases. Germline V gene sequence: CDR1 LNHNV, CDR2 YYDKDF (reference sequence). The CDR3 spans 14 residues.

The chain couples TRBV18 to TRBJ1-1, with D possibly TRBD1 on 5 matching bases. Germline V gives CDR1 KGHSH, CDR2 LQKENI. This CDR3 is built from 13 residues. The V and J ends lost 0 bases and 11 bases respectively, with 13 bases between them. Here the CDR3 reads CASSPPAGLGAFF. The CDR3 DNA reads TGTGCCAGCTCACCACCGGCAGGGCTTGGCGCTTTCTTT.

This chain joins TRBV28 and TRBJ2-7; 12 bases agree with TRBD1. J was trimmed by 1 base and V by 4 bases; bases with no gene match: 8. CDR3 length: 17 amino acids. Looked up from germline, CDR1 is MDHEN and CDR2 is SYDVKM. In nucleotides, the CDR3 is TGTGCCAGCAGTTCCGGGACAGGGGGCAGACAATCCTACGAGCAGTACTTC. As protein: CASSSGTGGRQSYEQYF.

The chain employs TRBV5-1 and TRBJ1-1, with D possibly being TRBD1 (5 bases). Germline loops: CDR1 SGHRS, CDR2 YFSETQ. There are 12 residues in the CDR3. Trimming stripped 5 bases from V and 3 bases from J, with 8 bases between. CDR3 residues: CASREGYTEAFF. In DNA form, the CDR3 reads TGCGCCAGCAGGGAGGGGTACACTGAAGCTTTCTTT.

This clone was seen a single time. The V gene is TRBV1, the J gene TRBJ1-3. TRBV1 represents a pseudogene. The CDR3 extends over 15 amino acids. CDR3 sequence: CTSIPTESSGNTIYF. Written as DNA, the CDR3 is TGCACCAGCATCCCGACGGAGAGCTCTGGAAACACCATATATTTT.

The CDR3 reads CATLPPGQGGNTIYF. CDR3 bases: TGTGCCACACTACCTCCGGGACAGGGGGGAAACACCATATATTTT. The rearrangement uses TRBV28 and TRBJ1-3; 10 bases are a match to TRBD1. Germline V lookup: CDR1 MDHEN, CDR2 SYDVKM. CDR3 length equals 15 residues. After removal of 10 bases from V and 4 bases from J, the junction contained 10 bases not matched to a gene.

This rearrangement joins TRBV25-1 to TRBJ2-7, with 12 bases aligning to TRBD2. Losses at the gene ends were 6 bases for V and 1 base for J; bases not matched to a gene: 4. The CDR3 is 15 amino acids. Looked up from germline, CDR1 is MGHDK and CDR2 is SYGVNS. CDR3: CASRTGTSGSYEQYF. In DNA form, the CDR3 reads TGTGCCAGCAGGACCGGGACTAGCGGGTCCTACGAGCAGTACTTC.